This TCR beta chain is drawn from a study of beta chain features in type 1 diabetes. General study points: Patients with Type 1 diabetes showed moderately but significantly shorter TCRB CDR3s in all four CD4+ subsets.

A remark on this clone: Its antigen is undetermined.

Germline V lookup: CDR1 MGHDK, CDR2 SYGVNS. The CDR3 has 15 amino acids. Trimming removed 1 base at V and 7 bases at J, with 13 bases between. Based on CD45RO/CCR7/CD25/CD127/CD95/CD27, CD4+ regulatory, stem cell-like memory, naive and central memory cells were sorted. Investigators reverse transcribed all isolated RNA, so they sequenced expressed TCRB transcripts. TCRdb's table, derived via immunoSEQ multiplex PCR, lists solely in-frame clones and lacks some. The data contain about 330,000 clones, around 10% of them singletons. The TCR comes from a woman aged 30 to 39 in good health. The rearrangement links TRBV25-1 to TRBJ1-4, with D possibly being TRBD1 (5 bases). Sequenced sample: naive CD4+ T cells from blood. CDR3 region: CASSEWEGLGEKLFF. The CDR3 nucleotides are TGTGCCAGCAGTGAATGGGAGGGGCTTGGTGAAAAACTGTTTTTT. The complete variable domain, with remaining parts taken from reference TRBV25-1 and TRBJ1-4, reads EADIYQTPRYLVIGTGKKITLECSQTMGHDKMYWYQQDPGMELHLIHYSYGVNSTEKGDLSSESTVSRIRTEHFPLTLESARPSHTSQYLCASSEWEGLGEKLFFGSGTQLSVL.